These 10 T cell receptor beta chains share one sample of origin, sequenced in a study of cytomegalovirus exposure and HLA in healthy donors. PCR employed 60 Vbeta and 13 Jbeta primers. The assay was immunoSEQ multiplex PCR, and TCRdb's table has in-frame clones only and misses some. Altogether about 110,000 clones are present, roughly 76% being singletons, with the ten largest covering 6.5% to 8.5%. Material: PBMCs. The origin of the receptors is a woman in her forties or fifties in good health and CMV-seropositive.

CDR3 nucleotide sequence: TGTGCCAGCAGCTTAGCCCCCGGGACAGGGGTCACCGGGGAGCTGTTTTTT. Its translation is CASSLAPGTGVTGELFF. The gene calls are TRBV7-9 and TRBJ2-2, with 10 bases fitting TRBD1. There are 17 residues in the CDR3. Germline assignment: CDR1 SEHNR and CDR2 FQNEAQ (reference sequence). The ends lost 0 bases at V and 4 bases at J; junction bases unmatched: 5.

The J gene is TRBJ2-7, the V gene TRBV18; the match to TRBD2 covers 12 bases. CDR3 size: 16 residues. The germline V gene encodes CDR1 KGHSH and CDR2 LQKENI. V lost 0 bases and J lost 5; bases outside the gene matches: 5. The CDR3 DNA sequence: TGTGCCAGCTCACCACCCCTAGCGGGAGGGCCCCACGAGCAGTACTTC. Protein sequence: CASSPPLAGGPHEQYF.

The genes are TRBV4-1 and TRBJ2-1, with 9 bases identical to TRBD2. V gave up 4 bases and J gave up 4 bases; unmatched junction bases: 8. This CDR3 comprises 16 residues. Germline V lookup: CDR1 MGHRA, CDR2 YSYEKL. CDR3 region: CASSPFSGSEYNEQFF. In nucleotides, the CDR3 is TGCGCCAGCAGCCCTTTTAGCGGGAGTGAGTACAATGAGCAGTTCTTC.

The V gene is TRBV9, the J gene TRBJ2-2, with TRBD1 identical over 8 bases. CDR3 length: 14 residues. V gave up 0 bases and J gave up 7 bases; unmatched junction bases: 2. The germline gives CDR1 SGDLS, CDR2 YYNGEE. The CDR3 loop reads CASSVVDRGGELFF. Here the CDR3 DNA reads TGTGCCAGCAGCGTAGTTGACAGGGGCGGGGAGCTGTTTTTT.

The rearrangement joins TRBV5-1 to TRBJ2-1, with 9 positions matching TRBD1. V lost 0 bases and J lost 9; bases outside the gene matches: 1. Germline-derived CDR1 and CDR2 are SGHRS and YFSETQ. There are 13 residues in the CDR3. The CDR3 region has the DNA TGCGCCAGCAGCTTGGACAGGGGGCGTGAGCAGTTCTTC. Its translation is CASSLDRGREQFF.

The chain employs TRBV18 and TRBJ2-7, with TRBD2 as a possible D gene (6 bases). The germline gives CDR1 KGHSH, CDR2 LQKENI. The length of the CDR3 is 14 residues. Deletions cut 6 bases from V and 0 bases from J, with 12 bases between. The chain's CDR3 is CASSRTGLSYEQYF. In DNA, the CDR3 is TGTGCCAGCTCTCGGACGGGACTCTCCTACGAGCAGTACTTC.

Details on this clone: This sample includes further DNA sequences coding for the same CDR3. V usage is TRBV5-1 and J usage is TRBJ2-7, with D possibly TRBD2 on 5 matching bases. The germline V gene encodes CDR1 SGHRS and CDR2 YFSETQ. Trimming left V 2 bases short and J 1 base short, with 10 bases between. There are 14 residues in the CDR3. The CDR3 spells CASSLASGSYEQYF. Written as DNA, the CDR3 is TGCGCCAGCAGCTTAGCAAGCGGATCCTACGAGCAGTACTTC.

The gene calls are TRBV5-4 and TRBJ1-1, with 7 bases lining up with TRBD1. With 0 bases clipped from V and 7 bases from J, the junction kept 0 bases outside the gene matches. This CDR3 has 12 amino acids. Germline CDR1 is SGHNT and CDR2 is YYREEE (reference sequence). The CDR3 protein is CASSLGTGEAFF. In DNA, the CDR3 is TGTGCCAGCAGCTTGGGGACAGGTGAAGCTTTCTTT.

V usage is TRBV11-2 and J usage is TRBJ2-3; tentatively, D is TRBD2 (6 bases). Trimming removed 1 base from V and 0 bases from J, with 11 bases in between. The germline CDR1 and CDR2 sequences are SGHAT and FQNNGV. This CDR3 spans 16 amino acids. The CDR3 loop is CASSLVGGSSTDTQYF. CDR3 DNA sequence: TGTGCCAGCAGCTTAGTCGGGGGTTCTAGCACAGATACGCAGTATTTT. Full variable domain (missing parts from reference TRBV11-2 and TRBJ2-3): EAGVAQSPRYKIIEKRQSVAFWCNPISGHATLYWYQQILGQGPKLLIQFQNNGVVDDSQLPKDRFSAERLKGVDSTLKIQPAKLEDSAVYLCASSLVGGSSTDTQYFGPGTRLTVL.

In nucleotides, the CDR3 is TGTGCCAGCAGCTTGGTTACGACTATTGGGGCTTTCTTT. Its protein is CASSLVTTIGAFF. This chain uses TRBV5-6 with TRBJ1-1; no clear D gene. V was trimmed by 0 bases and J by 11 bases, leaving 14 bases between them. This CDR3 spans 13 amino acids. Germline CDR1 and CDR2: SGHDT and YYEEEE.